This TCR beta chain was profiled in a study of blood T cell repertoires in COVID-19. About the research overall: Material from acute and convalescent COVID-19 was sourced from the United States, Italy and Spain.

CDR3 length: 11 residues. The germline V gene has CDR1 DFQATT and CDR2 SNEGSKA (reference sequence). The V gene lost 1 base and the J gene lost 8 bases, with 8 bases spanning the gap. Followed over time, Seattle patients had been enrolled while infection was active. The method was immunoSEQ multiplex PCR; TCRdb's version includes in-frame clones alone and lacks a portion of them. The data contain more than 300,000 clones, 87% of them singletons. The V and J genes are TRBV20-1 and TRBJ1-1; D is unclear. The sequence was collected from a woman aged 45-59 years with COVID-19, enrolled during active disease. Sequenced: peripheral blood. Here the CDR3 DNA reads TGCAGTGCTAGAGTGACACCCGAAGCTTTCTTT. This sequence encodes CSARVTPEAFF.